These 29 T cell receptor beta chains originate from one sample sequenced in a study of identical twins (TCRdb year 2016). Preparation of the library involved 5' RACE. Sequencing instrument: Illumina HiSeq 2000. Using fastp trimming at Q25 and MiXCR clonotype assembly, TCRdb reanalyzed the public sequencing data and kept in-frame beta chains. Records with the same CDR3 protein are collapsed into one entry carrying the most frequent genes and DNA. Recorded for this sample are 150,000 or so distinct CDR3 sequences; 3% to 4% of them occurred a single time. 8% to 8.5% of the sample rests with the top ten. Specimen: memory T cells sorted from blood. The cell subset or site label, read with the paper, signifies: CD45RO+ enriched T cells. The source is a man in his late teens or twenties in good health.

This clonotype was counted a few times. The V and J genes are TRBV7-7 and TRBJ1-1, with TRBD1 identical over 7 bases. V was clipped by 6 bases and J by 7 bases; unmatched bases: 23. Germline CDR1 is SSHAT and CDR2 is FNYEAQ (reference sequence). The CDR3 consists of 18 residues. The CDR3 reads CASRQKNPNRGICFEAFF. In nucleotides, the CDR3 is TGTGCCAGCAGACAGAAAAACCCCAACAGGGGCATATGCTTTGAAGCTTTCTTT.

This clonotype was recorded at least ten times. The genes are TRBV4-1 and TRBJ2-1, with D uncertain. Deletions cut 4 bases from V and 10 bases from J, with 14 bases between. The CDR3 is 13 residues long. Per germline, CDR1 MGHRA and CDR2 YSYEKL. The CDR3 sequence is CASSRPSGWEQFF. CDR3 nucleotides: TGCGCCAGCAGCCGACCGTCAGGTTGGGAGCAGTTCTTC.

This clonotype was seen ten or more times. The junction departs from germline at one end; a sequencing error may be responsible. The rearrangement uses TRBV20-1 and TRBJ2-7; 14 nucleotides match TRBD2. The CDR3 loop spans 16 amino acids. The germline V gene has CDR1 DFQATT and CDR2 SNEGSKA (reference sequence). CDR3 in DNA: TGCAGTGCAAGAGGGACTAGCGGGAGATCAGGGTACGAGCAGTACTTC. This encodes CSARGTSGRSGYEQYF.

This clonotype was seen many times. This rearrangement joins TRBV6-7 to TRBJ2-5, with D uncertain. TRBV6-7 is classed as an ORF, of uncertain function. Trimming took off 2 bases at V and 1 base at J, with 2 bases between the two ends. This CDR3 is built from 12 residues. CDR3 nucleotides: TGTGCCAGCAGTTACCCCCAAGAGACCCAGTACTTC. Translated, it gives CASSYPQETQYF.

This clonotype was counted many times. This chain connects TRBV19 to TRBJ2-2; D might be TRBD2 (5 bases). CDR3 length: 14 amino acids. Germline loops: CDR1 LNHDA, CDR2 SQIVND (reference sequence). V lost 2 bases and J lost 8, with 12 bases in between. This CDR3 reads CASSILDSAGELFF. CDR3 DNA: TGTGCCAGTAGTATATTGGACTCGGCTGGGGAGCTGTTTTTT.

This clonotype showed up many times. The V call is TRBV4-2, the J call TRBJ2-7; 10 nucleotides agree with TRBD2. This CDR3 has 15 residues. Germline assignment: CDR1 LGHNA and CDR2 YNFKEQ. V gave up 1 base and J gave up 2 bases; unmatched junction bases: 2. The CDR3 sequence is CASSQVTSGTYEQYF. The CDR3 DNA reads as TGTGCCAGCAGCCAAGTCACTAGCGGGACCTACGAGCAGTACTTC.

This clonotype has ten or more counts. The CDR3 DNA reads as TGTGCCACCAGTGACCCCGGACTAGCGGGTATGAATGAGCAGTTCTTC. Translated, it gives CATSDPGLAGMNEQFF. The chain combines TRBV24-1 with TRBJ2-1, with 11 nucleotides matching TRBD2. Germline CDR1 KGHDR, CDR2 SFDVKD. The CDR3 runs to 16 residues. J lost 7 bases, V lost 4 bases, and 8 bases had no gene match.

This clonotype was seen ten or more times. The V gene is TRBV12-3 or TRBV12-4, the J gene TRBJ1-2, with D hard to call. V gave up 3 bases and J gave up 5 bases, with 10 bases separating them. The CDR3 sequence is 13 residues long. The CDR3 bases are TGTGCCAGCAGTTTCTGGCAGGAATATGGCTACACCTTC. The encoded protein is CASSFWQEYGYTF.

This clonotype was found a few times. This chain joins TRBV19 and TRBJ2-1; 11 bases line up with TRBD2. The ends lost 6 bases at V and 2 bases at J; junction bases unmatched: 3. The CDR3 loop spans 15 amino acids. CDR1 LNHDA and CDR2 SQIVND come from the germline V gene (reference sequence). The CDR3 DNA sequence: TGTGCCAGTAGAGCGGGACTAGCGGCCTACAATGAGCAGTTCTTC. Translation: CASRAGLAAYNEQFF.

This clonotype was counted ten times or more. The gene calls are TRBV29-1 and TRBJ2-7, with D perhaps TRBD1 (5 bases). The germline CDR1 and CDR2 sequences are SQVTM and ANQGSEA. Trimming took 3 bases from V and 0 from J, leaving 6 bases between them. The CDR3 extends over 12 amino acids. CDR3 DNA: TGCAGCGTTGATGACAGCTCCTACGAGCAGTACTTC. Residues: CSVDDSSYEQYF.

The sample holds many counts of this clonotype. The gene calls are TRBV5-1 and TRBJ2-4, with 12 bases aligning to TRBD2. Losses at the gene ends were 1 base for V and 6 bases for J; bases not matched to a gene: 8. CDR1 is SGHRS and CDR2 is YFSETQ in the germline V gene. This CDR3 comprises 17 residues. CDR3 protein: CASSLMLAGGPGNIQYF. The DNA of the CDR3 is TGCGCCAGCAGCTTGATGCTAGCGGGAGGGCCCGGAAACATTCAGTACTTC.

This clonotype showed up many times. This chain uses TRBV20-1 with TRBJ1-2, with 10 bases lining up with TRBD1. Unmatched junction bases numbered 2, after V lost 5 bases and J lost 2 bases. CDR1 is DFQATT and CDR2 is SNEGSKA in the germline V gene (reference sequence). This CDR3 comprises 13 residues. CDR3 DNA: TGCAGTGCTGGGGGACAGGGGAACTATGGCTACACCTTC. It translates to CSAGGQGNYGYTF.

This clonotype was seen only a few times. V usage is TRBV11-1 and J usage is TRBJ2-1, with unresolved D. This CDR3 region has 15 residues. V lost 0 bases, J lost 7 bases, and 13 bases lay in between. The germline V gene encodes CDR1 SGHAT and CDR2 FQDESV (reference sequence). DNA for the CDR3: TGTGCCAGCAGCTTAGCGGTCCATTTTCGGAATGAGCAGTTCTTC. The encoded protein is CASSLAVHFRNEQFF.

This clonotype has at least ten counts. The chain links TRBV10-3 to TRBJ2-7; possibly TRBD1 for D (5 bases). Trimming cost V 4 bases and J 4 bases, with 8 bases left between them. Germline V gene lookup returns CDR1 ENHRY and CDR2 SYGVKD. This CDR3 has 12 residues. The CDR3 DNA follows: TGTGCCATCAGTGCAGGGTTGTACGAGCAGTACTTC. This codes for CAISAGLYEQYF.

At least ten counts were recorded for this clonotype. The chain employs TRBV20-1 and TRBJ2-5, with 9 bases lining up with TRBD1. CDR1 is DFQATT and CDR2 is SNEGSKA in the germline V gene (reference sequence). CDR3 length equals 14 residues. J lost 5 bases, V lost 5 bases, and 9 bases had no gene match. The CDR3: CSAVEQGARETQYF. The CDR3 nucleotides are TGCAGTGCTGTAGAACAGGGGGCGAGGGAGACCCAGTACTTC.

This clonotype was counted at least ten times. This rearrangement joins TRBV5-6 to TRBJ2-1; D gene ambiguous. V dropped 3 bases and J dropped 2 bases, with 6 bases sitting between them. The CDR3 runs to 13 residues. Germline lookup yields CDR1 SGHDT and CDR2 YYEEEE. CDR3 bases: TGTGCCAGCAGCTCTGAGGCCTACAATGAGCAGTTCTTC. Protein product: CASSSEAYNEQFF. The full variable domain, rest sourced from reference TRBV5-6 and TRBJ2-1, is DAGVTQSPTHLIKTRGQQVTLRCSPKSGHDTVSWYQQALGQGPQFIFQYYEEEERQRGNFPDRFSGHQFPNYSSELNVNALLLGDSALYLCASSSEAYNEQFFGPGTRLTVL.

This clonotype showed up just a few times. The gene calls are TRBV11-1 and TRBJ2-2; D gene uncertain. CDR3 length: 14 amino acids. Germline V CDR1 and CDR2: SGHAT, FQDESV (reference sequence). The V end lost 1 base, the J end lost 7 bases, and 10 bases lay between the germline ends. Here the CDR3 reads CASSLGFPSGELFF. In DNA, the CDR3 is TGTGCCAGCAGCTTAGGGTTCCCTAGCGGGGAGCTGTTTTTT.

Many counts were recorded for this clonotype. This rearrangement joins TRBV5-1 to TRBJ2-7; possible D gene TRBD2, 5 bases. V was pared by 4 bases and J by 4 bases, with 18 bases between. Germline assignment: CDR1 SGHRS and CDR2 YFSETQ. This CDR3 comprises 15 residues. The CDR3 is CASSRGLSSLYEQYF. The DNA of the CDR3 is TGCGCCAGCAGCAGAGGGCTTAGTTCCTTATACGAGCAGTACTTC.

This clonotype was detected ten times or more. The V gene is TRBV10-3, the J gene TRBJ2-1; no clear D gene. The CDR3 covers 12 residues. Germline loops: CDR1 ENHRY, CDR2 SYGVKD. With 10 bases removed from V and 4 bases from J, the gap between germline ends came to 11 bases. The DNA for the CDR3 is TGTGCCACCGCAGACGGTTACAATGAGCAGTTCTTC. This encodes CATADGYNEQFF.

At least ten counts were recorded for this clonotype. The rearrangement joins TRBV6-1 to TRBJ2-1, with D unclear. CDR1 and CDR2 from the germline V gene are MNHNS and SASEGT. The CDR3 totals 13 residues. Trimming took off 6 bases at V and 7 bases at J, with 13 bases between the two ends. DNA for the CDR3: TGTGCCAGCAGGAGTGTAGTTGGTAATGAGCAGTTCTTC. Its protein product is CASRSVVGNEQFF.

This clonotype was counted many times. This rearrangement joins TRBV5-6 to TRBJ1-4, with D possibly TRBD1 on 6 matching bases. The V gene's germline CDR1 is SGHDT and CDR2 YYEEEE. Trimming pared 6 bases from V and 15 bases from J, leaving 21 bases between. There are 13 residues in the CDR3. The CDR3 sequence is CASTGTIGGTVFF. The CDR3 coding sequence is TGTGCCAGCACCGGGACAATAGGAGGTACGGTGTTTTTT. Based on the CDR3 plus reference TRBV5-6 and TRBJ1-4, the full variable domain is DAGVTQSPTHLIKTRGQQVTLRCSPKSGHDTVSWYQQALGQGPQFIFQYYEEEERQRGNFPDRFSGHQFPNYSSELNVNALLLGDSALYLCASTGTIGGTVFFGSGTQLSVL.

This clonotype was counted ten times or more. This rearrangement joins TRBV5-1 to TRBJ1-1; weak D call: TRBD1 (6 bases). CDR1 is SGHRS and CDR2 is YFSETQ in the germline V gene. Trimming pared 6 bases from V and 7 bases from J, leaving 22 bases between. This CDR3 region has 15 residues. CDR3 sequence (DNA): TGCGCCAGCAACCCCTTCCCATCTGGACAGCATGAAGCTTTCTTT. Its protein product is CASNPFPSGQHEAFF.

This clonotype was picked up many times. This chain connects TRBV5-1 to TRBJ2-3; D is perhaps TRBD1 or TRBD2 (5 bases each). Germline V CDR1 and CDR2: SGHRS, YFSETQ. Trimming shortened V by 0 bases and J by 1 base, and 9 bases separated the two germline ends. CDR3 length: 15 amino acids. The chain's CDR3 is CASSLAGSRTDTQYF. CDR3 DNA: TGCGCCAGCAGCTTGGCAGGGAGCCGCACAGATACGCAGTATTTT.

There are many counts of this clonotype. The chain is built from TRBV29-1 and TRBJ2-5, with no clear D. Germline V lookup: CDR1 SQVTM, CDR2 ANQGSEA. Between the trimmed V and J ends, which lost 4 bases and 2 bases, there was a span of 8 bases. CDR3 length: 12 residues. The CDR3 coding sequence is TGCAGCGTTGTGAGCTATCAAGAGACCCAGTACTTC. Translating gives CSVVSYQETQYF.

This clonotype was counted many times. The chain recombines TRBV3-1 with TRBJ2-4, with 11 bases that match TRBD2. With V trimmed by 3 bases and J by 6 bases, 4 bases remained unmatched. The CDR3 has 15 residues. Germline lookup yields CDR1 LGHDT and CDR2 YNNKEL (reference sequence). Here the CDR3 reads CASSHSSGRPNIQYF. DNA for the CDR3: TGTGCCAGCAGCCACTCTAGCGGGAGGCCAAACATTCAGTACTTC.

The chain uses TRBV2 and TRBJ2-2; possibly TRBD1 or TRBD2 for D (5 bases each). Germline lookup yields CDR1 SNHLY and CDR2 FYNNEI. Deletions cut 3 bases from V and 0 bases from J, with 8 bases between. The CDR3 has 15 amino acids. In nucleotides, the CDR3 is TGTGCCAGCAGTGATTTGGGGGCGAACACCGGGGAGCTGTTTTTT. It specifies CASSDLGANTGELFF.

This clonotype has ten or more counts. The gene calls are TRBV29-1 and TRBJ2-7; D is perhaps TRBD1 (5 bases). There are 13 residues in the CDR3. The germline CDR1 and CDR2 sequences are SQVTM and ANQGSEA. Between the trimmed V and J ends, which lost 3 bases and 5 bases, there was a span of 14 bases. The CDR3 region has the DNA TGCAGCGTTGAGTTGGGGCCTGGCAACGAGCAGTACTTC. Translating gives CSVELGPGNEQYF.

This clonotype occurred many times. The CDR3 loop is CASSLGRTSANTDTQYF. For the CDR3, the DNA is TGTGCCAGCAGCTTAGGCCGGACTAGCGCTAACACAGATACGCAGTATTTT. This chain joins TRBV7-9 and TRBJ2-3; 9 nucleotides align to TRBD2. Germline CDR1 reads SEHNR; CDR2 reads FQNEAQ (reference sequence). J gave up 2 bases and V 1 base, and 7 bases lay outside the gene matches. CDR3 length equals 17 residues.

This clonotype occurred many times. The chain recombines TRBV11-2 with TRBJ2-3; D gene uncertain. CDR3 length: 12 residues. Germline V lookup: CDR1 SGHAT, CDR2 FQNNGV. V gave up 4 bases and J gave up 8 bases, with 10 bases separating them. The chain's CDR3 is CASSSVRATQYF. CDR3 nucleotide sequence: TGTGCCAGCAGCTCAGTTCGGGCTACGCAGTATTTT. Complete variable domain (other parts from reference TRBV11-2 and TRBJ2-3): EAGVAQSPRYKIIEKRQSVAFWCNPISGHATLYWYQQILGQGPKLLIQFQNNGVVDDSQLPKDRFSAERLKGVDSTLKIQPAKLEDSAVYLCASSSVRATQYFGPGTRLTVL.